This TCR beta chain was recorded in a study of blood T cell repertoires in COVID-19 (dated by TCRdb to about 2020). Background for the entire study: Samples covering the acute and convalescent phases of COVID-19 were provided by collaborators in the United States, Italy and Spain. Where HLA class I and class II types were available, the types were taken from metadata supplied by the sample provider, not from assay-based typing. The prospective study material was composed of cDNA or gDNA derived from T cells, B-cell-depleted T cells, or PBMCs. The samples were drawn from the first 160 participants of the ongoing ImmuneRACE study and from about 1,200 subjects provided by 6 global collaborators. The dataset comprised deeply sampled blood TCRbeta repertoires from subjects exposed to, actively infected with, or recovered from COVID-19. A de-identified subject ID, COVID-19 status, age in years and sex were almost always included in the sample metadata. The repertoires were released in a freely available public database meant as a resource for research on the immune response to SARS-CoV-2. What the study reported, not specific to this receptor: How much clinical and demographic metadata was included differed by source and by participant, and the metadata was provided uncurated.

Collaborating institutions collected whole blood in K2EDTA tubes following their own protocols. For TCRbeta analysis, collaborators shipped samples as frozen whole blood, isolated PBMCs, or DNA extracted from either of those sample types. TCRbeta CDR3 regions were amplified from genomic DNA using the immunoSEQ Assay, a bias-controlled multiplex PCR. From the authors' description of their analysis: Nucleated cell counts per sample were estimated from amplification of reference gene primers within the assay. Sequence reads were collapsed and filtered to measure the absolute abundance of every unique TCRbeta CDR3 rearrangement. For each sample, productive Simpson clonality was calculated as the square root of Simpson's diversity index across productive rearrangements. TCRdb obtained this table from immuneACCESS and retained in-frame rearrangements with V and J assigned. These tables miss some clones; where compared with another copy, unresolved V genes account for less than half of the shortfall, and the remainder is unexplained. That table is the source of V, J and clone size, and D and trimming were worked out from the DNA. The sample has about 64,000 clones on record, over 75% of them singletons. The ten largest make up around 3.5% of the sample.

The V and J ends are trimmed by 3 bases and 13 bases, leaving 19 bases between them. The CDR3, cysteine through phenylalanine, is 13 amino acids long. Left in the record is the CDR3 DNA by itself, 39 bases read in frame from the first base. CDR1 DFQATT and CDR2 SNEGSKA were looked up in the germline V gene (reference sequence). To note about this clone: Its antigen remains unidentified. No much larger clonotype is one base removed from it; base qualities were not supplied.

The sample consisted of peripheral blood. The clonotype comes from a man between 50 and 59 years old with active COVID-19. This receptor chain uses TRBV20-1 and TRBJ2-1; the D gene is perhaps TRBD2, from 5 matching bases. The CDR3 sequence is CSASNPAGDFQFF. The sequenced DNA: TGCAGTGCTAGTAATCCTGCGGGCGACTTCCAGTTCTTC.